The rows below give T cell receptor beta chains drawn from one sample of a study of human T cells and chemical hapten exposure. A single record per CDR3 protein comes from TCRdb applying MiXCR to the RACE reads. The repertoire consists of some 87,000 distinct CDR3 sequences, with around a tenth occurring once and the leading ten covering 1.1% to 1.5%. The sequencing used whole blood, collected in connection with sensitization to the hapten diphenylcyclopropenone (DPC). Receptors were obtained from a woman aged 45-60 years with alopecia areata. Some clones in this sample may be carry-over from other donors' samples. CDR3s include the opening cysteine and the closing phenylalanine or tryptophan. D genes are given only for firm matches. Not all rows give a size; the values are once, few, many and, for expanded clones, a class.

cdr3_length: 15
v_call: TRBV19
j_call: TRBJ1-4
clone_size: -
d_call: -
cdr3_aa: CASSTDGTTNEKLFF

cdr3_length: 15
v_call: TRBV28
j_call: TRBJ1-4
clone_size: -
d_call: -
cdr3_aa: CASGRSSATNEKLFF

cdr3_length: 17
v_call: TRBV4-1
j_call: TRBJ1-1
clone_size: few
d_call: -
cdr3_aa: CASSQGGTGWGNTEAFF

cdr3_length: 14
v_call: TRBV5-1
j_call: TRBJ1-1
clone_size: -
d_call: -
cdr3_aa: CASSLVGSGTEAFF

cdr3_length: 15
v_call: TRBV30
j_call: TRBJ1-1
clone_size: -
d_call: TRBD1
cdr3_aa: CARSSTTGARGEAFF

cdr3_length: 14
v_call: TRBV9
j_call: TRBJ2-7
clone_size: -
d_call: -
cdr3_aa: CASSLGGGSYEQYF

cdr3_length: 13
v_call: TRBV5-1
j_call: TRBJ2-1
clone_size: -
d_call: -
cdr3_aa: CASSPPQDNEQFF

cdr3_length: 15
v_call: TRBV7-2
j_call: TRBJ2-1
clone_size: -
d_call: -
cdr3_aa: CASSPLRSSYNEQFF

cdr3_length: 17
v_call: TRBV5-1
j_call: TRBJ1-3
clone_size: -
d_call: -
cdr3_aa: CASSLGPGRGFGNTIYF

cdr3_length: 13
v_call: TRBV6-4
j_call: TRBJ2-3
clone_size: many
d_call: -
cdr3_aa: CASSETTTDTQYF

cdr3_length: 16
v_call: TRBV30
j_call: TRBJ1-2
clone_size: -
d_call: -
cdr3_aa: CAWSVGIDAPNYGYTF

cdr3_length: 18
v_call: TRBV7-2
j_call: TRBJ1-1
clone_size: -
d_call: TRBD1
cdr3_aa: CASSTGDRGPGLFTEAFF